Included here is one T cell receptor (beta chain) sequence, with context. CDR1 and CDR2 from the germline V gene are KGHDR and SFDVKD. The CDR3 runs 16 residues. Unmatched junction bases numbered 7, after V lost 3 bases and J lost 4 bases. This record belongs to a study of blood T cell repertoires in COVID-19. Across the study: There were acute and convalescent COVID-19 samples, and they came from the United States, Italy and Spain. PBMCs, B-cell-depleted T cells, or T cells provided the cDNA or gDNA that made up the material.

Authors' processing steps: Using reference gene primer amplification, nucleated cell counts were estimated. TCRdb's table, derived via immunoSEQ multiplex PCR, lists solely in-frame clones and lacks some. That table supplies the V and J calls and clone size; D and trimming were determined from the DNA. The data contain about 170,000 clones, 83% of them singletons. The sequenced sample was peripheral blood. V and J are TRBV24-1 and TRBJ1-5, with TRBD1 matching 8 bases. The receptor comes from a woman aged 80 or over with acute or convalescent COVID-19. CDR3 sequence reads: CATSDPRTGSNQPQHF. CDR3 nucleotide sequence: TGTGCCACCAGTGATCCCCGGACAGGGTCAAATCAGCCCCAGCATTTT.